This TCR beta chain is from a study of control samples from healthy donors and cancer patients. The germline CDR1 and CDR2 sequences are ENHRY and SYGVKD. The CDR3 is 14 residues long. Unmatched junction bases numbered 5, after V lost 8 bases and J lost 1 base. Sequenced by immunoSEQ multiplex PCR; TCRdb stores in-frame clones only, minus some. Here the sample spans some 120,000 clones, roughly 84% being singletons. Sequencing was done on a sample of blood. V usage is TRBV10-3 and J usage is TRBJ1-1; 9 positions agree with TRBD1. The sequence came from a man in his fifties or sixties in good health. CDR3 DNA: TGTGCCATCCGCCGGGACAGGGCGAACACTGAAGCTTTCTTT. Amino acid sequence: CAIRRDRANTEAFF.